Shown below are 22 T cell receptor beta chains from a single sample sequenced in a study of blood T cell repertoires in COVID-19. Repertoires were generated with immunoSEQ multiplex PCR, while TCRdb's copy carries only in-frame clones and drops some. In the table there are 200,000 to 250,000 clones, around four fifths of which are singletons. Sequencing input: peripheral blood. The source of these receptors is a woman aged 55-70 years who had recovered from COVID-19.

The rearrangement joins TRBV5-5 to TRBJ1-2; TRBD1 aligns across 10 bases. CDR1 and CDR2 from the germline V gene are SGHKS and YYEKEE (reference sequence). The V segment lost 10 bases and the J segment 7 bases; nucleotides outside the gene matches: 13. This CDR3 is 14 amino acids long. The CDR3 loop reads CASLGGQGTGGYTF. The DNA of the CDR3 is TGTGCCTCACTAGGGGGACAGGGGACGGGTGGCTACACCTTC.

This clone was detected only a few times. The chain is built from TRBV7-6 and TRBJ1-3; D perhaps matches TRBD1 (6 bases). V lost 5 bases and J 8 bases, leaving 16 bases between the germline ends. The V gene's germline CDR1 is SGHVS and CDR2 FNYEAQ. This CDR3 has 14 residues. CDR3 region: CASSRSTGLDTIYF. In DNA form, the CDR3 reads TGTGCCAGCAGCCGATCGACAGGCTTGGACACCATATATTTT.

As concerns this clone: A much more abundant neighbour one base away suggests this may be a read error. The rearrangement links TRBV11-2 to TRBJ2-3, with 12 bases that match TRBD2. V was pared by 5 bases and J by 0 bases, with 3 bases of the junction left unmatched. There are 16 residues in the CDR3. CDR1 and CDR2 (germline): SGHAT, FQNNGV. DNA for the CDR3: TGTGCCAGCAGCGCAGGACTAGCGGGGAGCACAGATACGCAGTATTTT. Protein product: CASSAGLAGSTDTQYF.

The chain couples TRBV6-5 to TRBJ2-7; the D gene is possibly TRBD1 (5 bases). Trimming removed 6 bases at V and 4 bases at J, with 10 bases between. The length of the CDR3 is 12 residues. Germline V gene sequence: CDR1 MNHEY, CDR2 SVGAGI. The CDR3 region is CASSSQGYEQYF. The DNA for the CDR3 is TGTGCCAGCAGCTCCCAGGGTTACGAGCAGTACTTC.

V gene TRBV19 combines with J gene TRBJ2-3, with 9 bases matching TRBD2. This CDR3 comprises 16 residues. Unmatched junction bases numbered 7, after V lost 3 bases and J lost 3 bases. Germline V CDR1 and CDR2: LNHDA, SQIVND (reference sequence). DNA for the CDR3: TGTGCCAGTAGTATTCGCCGGAGCGGGGGGACAGATACGCAGTATTTT. Amino acid sequence: CASSIRRSGGTDTQYF.

There are many counts of this clone. This chain links TRBV2 with TRBJ1-3, with TRBD1 matching 9 bases. Germline V gene data show CDR1 as SNHLY and CDR2 as FYNNEI. V dropped 7 bases and J dropped 4; count of bases not matched to a gene: 8. The CDR3 length is 15 residues. For the CDR3, the DNA is TGTGCCAGCACGGCAGGACAGGGGTCGGGAAACACCATATATTTT. It is translated as CASTAGQGSGNTIYF.

The V and J genes are TRBV9 and TRBJ1-2; perhaps TRBD1 as D (6 bases). The germline gives CDR1 SGDLS, CDR2 YYNGEE. V dropped 4 bases and J dropped 5 bases, with 9 bases sitting between them. This CDR3 comprises 12 residues. Here the CDR3 reads CASSQTGYGYTF. As DNA, the CDR3 is TGTGCCAGCAGCCAAACAGGGTATGGCTACACCTTC.

The rearrangement links TRBV2 to TRBJ1-1, with 7 bases matching TRBD1. Per germline, CDR1 SNHLY and CDR2 FYNNEI. The trim removed 6 bases at V and 3 bases at J, leaving 4 bases unmatched. The CDR3 is made up of 13 amino acids. The CDR3, as DNA: TGTGCCAGCAGCTATGACAGGGACACTGAAGCTTTCTTT. It yields the protein CASSYDRDTEAFF.

CDR3 nucleotides: TGCGCCAGCAGCCAAGGCGGGGGTATCACAGGGCCCCAGCATTTT. Protein sequence: CASSQGGGITGPQHF. J is TRBJ1-5 and V is TRBV4-1; D might be TRBD1 (5 bases). CDR1 and CDR2 (germline): MGHRA, YSYEKL. The CDR3 consists of 15 residues. Trimming shortened V by 1 base and J by 9 bases, and 16 bases separated the two germline ends.

This clone came up many times. The rearrangement uses TRBV5-1 and TRBJ1-2; D perhaps matches TRBD1 (5 bases). Per germline, CDR1 SGHRS and CDR2 YFSETQ. The CDR3 consists of 15 residues. Trimming cost V 4 bases and J 4 bases, with 17 bases left between them. In nucleotides, the CDR3 is TGCGCCAGCAGCCTCGCAGGGCAGGAGTCCTATGGCTACACCTTC. Amino acid sequence: CASSLAGQESYGYTF. The complete variable domain, with remaining parts taken from reference TRBV5-1 and TRBJ1-2, reads KAGVTQTPRYLIKTRGQQVTLSCSPISGHRSVSWYQQTPGQGLQFLFEYFSETQRNKGNFPGRFSGRQFSNSRSEMNVSTLELGDSALYLCASSLAGQESYGYTFGSGTRLTVV.

The chain is built from TRBV10-3 and TRBJ2-5; TRBD2 aligns across 9 bases. The CDR3 is 15 amino acids. Germline V CDR1 and CDR2: ENHRY, SYGVKD. V shed 2 bases and J 4 bases; nucleotides not matched to a gene: 5. CDR3 DNA: TGTGCCATCAGTGAGCCGGGACTAGCCCGAGAGACCCAGTACTTC. Residues: CAISEPGLARETQYF.

The chain employs TRBV6-5 and TRBJ2-5; D unresolved. Germline lookup yields CDR1 MNHEY and CDR2 SVGAGI. The CDR3 totals 15 residues. The ends were cut back, 1 base at V and 1 base at J, with 10 bases in the middle. The CDR3 nucleotides read TGTGCCAGCAGTTACTTGGCCTCGGGCCAAGAGACCCAGTACTTC. Translation: CASSYLASGQETQYF.

In the case of this clone: The junction and the germline gene differ at one end; a read error may be behind it. J is TRBJ2-7 and V is TRBV5-5; no definite D call. There are 11 residues in the CDR3. Germline-derived CDR1 and CDR2 are SGHKS and YYEKEE (reference sequence). For the CDR3, the DNA is TGTGCCAGCAGCTTCAGCAGGTATACCATTTTC. Its protein is CASSFSRYTIF.

The J gene is TRBJ2-2, the V gene TRBV5-1; D perhaps matches TRBD1 (6 bases). The CDR3 totals 14 residues. Trimming removed 4 bases from V and 1 base from J, with 8 bases in between. Germline CDR1 is SGHRS and CDR2 is YFSETQ. CDR3 sequence (DNA): TGCGCCAGCAGCATCAGGGGGAACACCGGGGAGCTGTTTTTT. It specifies CASSIRGNTGELFF.

This chain uses TRBV19 with TRBJ2-7; D is unresolved. Germline V gene sequence: CDR1 LNHDA, CDR2 SQIVND (reference sequence). With 3 bases removed from V and 3 bases from J, the gap between germline ends came to 9 bases. The CDR3 covers 13 residues. DNA of the CDR3: TGTGCCAGTAGTATGGGCAGAGACTACGAGCAGTACTTC. This codes for CASSMGRDYEQYF.

The chain has TRBV2 and TRBJ1-2; maybe TRBD1 (6 bases). CDR3 length: 13 residues. Germline lookup yields CDR1 SNHLY and CDR2 FYNNEI. V was pared by 6 bases and J by 3 bases, with 11 bases between. The CDR3, as DNA: TGTGCCAGCAGCGACACAGGGTACTATGGCTACACCTTC. Its translation: CASSDTGYYGYTF.

The chain uses TRBV29-1 and TRBJ1-2, with 10 bases that match TRBD1. The CDR3 spans 15 residues. V shed 7 bases, J shed 5 bases, and the junction held 13 bases outside the gene matches. Per germline, CDR1 SQVTM and CDR2 ANQGSEA. CDR3 in amino acids: CSGITGTGDAYGYTF. In DNA, the CDR3 is TGCAGCGGTATCACCGGGACAGGGGATGCATATGGCTACACCTTC. Looking up the rest from reference TRBV29-1 and TRBJ1-2 gives the full variable domain: SAVISQKPSRDICQRGTSLTIQCQVDSQVTMMFWYRQQPGQSLTLIATANQGSEATYESGFVIDKFPISRPNLTFSTLTVSNMSPEDSSIYLCSGITGTGDAYGYTFGSGTRLTVV.

The V and J genes are TRBV20-1 and TRBJ1-5, with a tentative D call TRBD1 (5 bases). Germline CDR1 reads DFQATT; CDR2 reads SNEGSKA (reference sequence). CDR3 length: 16 residues. Trimming took 3 bases from V and 6 from J, leaving 21 bases between them. This chain's CDR3 is CSASTISDGGGQPQHF. CDR3 nucleotides: TGCAGTGCTAGTACAATCTCGGACGGCGGGGGTCAGCCCCAGCATTTT.

The genes are TRBV5-8 and TRBJ1-2; 7 bases are shared with TRBD1. CDR1 and CDR2 from the germline V gene are SGHTS and YDEGEE. The length of the CDR3 is 15 residues. The V and J ends lost 0 bases and 1 base, in that order; junction bases with no gene match: 3. The CDR3 sequence is CASSLGQGINYGYTF. CDR3 nucleotides: TGTGCCAGCAGCTTGGGACAGGGAATTAACTATGGCTACACCTTC.

This sequence joins TRBV6-5 and TRBJ2-6; a weak D match, TRBD1 (5 bases). V lost 7 bases and J lost 0, with 10 bases in between. The CDR3 is 15 amino acids. Germline CDR1 is MNHEY and CDR2 is SVGAGI. CDR3 DNA: TGTGCCAGCAAAACAGGCCCCTCTGGGGCCAACGTCCTGACTTTC. This codes for CASKTGPSGANVLTF.

The V call is TRBV12-3 or TRBV12-4, the J call TRBJ1-2; 10 bases are shared with TRBD1. This CDR3 contains 13 residues. The junction had 11 bases not matched to a gene; V was cut back by 6 bases and J by 13 bases. As DNA, the CDR3 is TGTGCCAGCAGGCGACAGGGGGCGCGTTTCGGCACCTTC. Translation gives CASRRQGARFGTF.

The genes are TRBV28 and TRBJ2-4, with D possibly TRBD1 on 5 matching bases. The CDR3 is 13 amino acids. Germline loops: CDR1 MDHEN, CDR2 SYDVKM. V lost 8 bases and J 0 bases, leaving 8 bases between the germline ends. DNA for the CDR3: TGTGCCAGCGGTCAGGGAGCCAAAAACATTCAGTACTTC. Residues: CASGQGAKNIQYF.